This TCR beta chain was sequenced during a study of molecular identifiers for immune sequencing clone quantification. The study, taken as a whole, reports: For effector cells, clones above 20 RNA copies held over 97% of molecules; for naive cells, under 1%. Because of identical TCR molecules sharing a barcode, sizes of highly expanded clones could be underestimated.

V was clipped by 8 bases and J by 8 bases; unmatched bases: 2. The V gene's germline CDR1 is MNHEY and CDR2 SMNVEV (reference sequence). The CDR3 has 12 residues. The sample holds many counts of this clonotype. Its antigen is currently unknown. Naive CD8 libraries used 20,000 to 1,000,000 sorted cells and 10%, 30% or 50% RNA. TCRdb reprocessed the PCR reads via MiXCR and lists one record per CDR3 protein. The table records 600,000 to 650,000 distinct CDR3 sequences, approximately 20% of them present only once. The chain employs TRBV27 and TRBJ1-5; TRBD1 aligns across 11 bases. Sequencing was carried out using naive CD8+ T cells from blood, with Jurkat cell RNA spiked in. Subset described: FACS-sorted CD8+CD4-CCR7+CD45RA+ naive T cells. This receptor was taken from a human donor in good health. Some libraries in this study had Jurkat cell RNA spiked in. CDR3 in DNA: TGTGCCAGCCGGACAGGGGGCGAGCCCCAGCATTTT. This sequence encodes CASRTGGEPQHF.